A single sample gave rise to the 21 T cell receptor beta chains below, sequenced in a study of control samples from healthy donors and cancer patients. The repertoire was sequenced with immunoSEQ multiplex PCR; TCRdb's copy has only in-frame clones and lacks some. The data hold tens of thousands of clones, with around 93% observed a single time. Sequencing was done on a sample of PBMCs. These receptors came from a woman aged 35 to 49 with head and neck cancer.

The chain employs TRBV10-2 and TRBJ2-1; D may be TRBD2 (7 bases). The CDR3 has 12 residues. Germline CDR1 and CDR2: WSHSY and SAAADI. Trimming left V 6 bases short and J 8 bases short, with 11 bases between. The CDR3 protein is CASRTGGHEQFF. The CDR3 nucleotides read TGCGCCAGCAGAACGGGGGGCCATGAGCAGTTCTTC.

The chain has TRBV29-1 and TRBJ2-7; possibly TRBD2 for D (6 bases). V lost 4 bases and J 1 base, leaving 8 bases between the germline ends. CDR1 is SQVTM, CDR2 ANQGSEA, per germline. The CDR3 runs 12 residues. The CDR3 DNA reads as TGCAGCGTTGGGGGGGATTCCTACGAGCAGTACTTC. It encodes CSVGGDSYEQYF.

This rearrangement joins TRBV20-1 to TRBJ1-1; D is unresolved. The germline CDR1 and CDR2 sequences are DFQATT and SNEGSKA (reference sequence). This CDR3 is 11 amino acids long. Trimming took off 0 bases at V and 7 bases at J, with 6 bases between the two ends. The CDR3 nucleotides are TGCAGTGCTAGAGATCAGATTGAAGCTTTCTTT. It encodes CSARDQIEAFF.

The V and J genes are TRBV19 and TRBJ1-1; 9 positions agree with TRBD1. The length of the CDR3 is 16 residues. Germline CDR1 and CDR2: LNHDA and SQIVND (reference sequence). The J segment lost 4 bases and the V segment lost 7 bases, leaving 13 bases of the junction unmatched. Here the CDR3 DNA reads TGTGCCAGTACTCAAACAGGGGGCTGGAGGGGCACTGAAGCTTTCTTT. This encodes CASTQTGGWRGTEAFF. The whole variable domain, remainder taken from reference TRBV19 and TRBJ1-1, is DGGITQSPKYLFRKEGQNVTLSCEQNLNHDAMYWYRQDPGQGLRLIYYSQIVNDFQKGDIAEGYSVSREKKESFPLTVTSAQKNPTAFYLCASTQTGGWRGTEAFFGQGTRLTVV.

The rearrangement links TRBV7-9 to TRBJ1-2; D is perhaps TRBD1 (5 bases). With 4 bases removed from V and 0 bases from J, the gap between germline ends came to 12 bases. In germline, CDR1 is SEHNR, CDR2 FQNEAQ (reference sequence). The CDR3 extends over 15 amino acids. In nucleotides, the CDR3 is TGTGCCAGCAGCTCGAGGGACCGCCCTAACTATGGCTACACCTTC. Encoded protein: CASSSRDRPNYGYTF.

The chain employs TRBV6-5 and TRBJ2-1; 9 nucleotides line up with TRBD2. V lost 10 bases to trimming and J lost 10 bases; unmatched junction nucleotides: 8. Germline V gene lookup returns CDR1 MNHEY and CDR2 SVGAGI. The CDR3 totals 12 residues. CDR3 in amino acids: CATLSGGSEQFF. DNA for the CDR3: TGTGCCACCCTTAGCGGGGGCTCGGAGCAGTTCTTC.

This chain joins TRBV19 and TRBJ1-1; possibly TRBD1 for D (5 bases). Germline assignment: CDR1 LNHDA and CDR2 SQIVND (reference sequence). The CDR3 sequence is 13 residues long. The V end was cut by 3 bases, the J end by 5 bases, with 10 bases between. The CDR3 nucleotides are TGTGCCAGTAGTATCGACCGGGGGACTGAAGCTTTCTTT. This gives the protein CASSIDRGTEAFF.

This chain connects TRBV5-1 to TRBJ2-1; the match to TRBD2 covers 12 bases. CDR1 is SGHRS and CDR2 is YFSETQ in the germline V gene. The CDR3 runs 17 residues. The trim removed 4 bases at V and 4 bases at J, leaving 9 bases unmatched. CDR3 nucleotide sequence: TGCGCCAGCAGCCGATCGACTAGCGGGAGCCCTTACAATGAGCAGTTCTTC. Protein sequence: CASSRSTSGSPYNEQFF.

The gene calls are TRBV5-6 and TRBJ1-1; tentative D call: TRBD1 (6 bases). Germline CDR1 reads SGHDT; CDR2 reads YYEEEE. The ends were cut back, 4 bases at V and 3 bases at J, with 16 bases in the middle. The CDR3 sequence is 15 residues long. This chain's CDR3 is CASSPLEGGYTEAFF. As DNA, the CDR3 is TGTGCCAGCAGCCCCCTTGAGGGGGGGTACACTGAAGCTTTCTTT.

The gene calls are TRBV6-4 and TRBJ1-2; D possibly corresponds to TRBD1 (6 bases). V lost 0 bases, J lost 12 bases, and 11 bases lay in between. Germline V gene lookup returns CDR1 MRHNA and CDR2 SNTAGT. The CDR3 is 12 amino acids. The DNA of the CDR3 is TGTGCCAGCAGTGACTCGAGGGCAGGGGACACCTTC. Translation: CASSDSRAGDTF.

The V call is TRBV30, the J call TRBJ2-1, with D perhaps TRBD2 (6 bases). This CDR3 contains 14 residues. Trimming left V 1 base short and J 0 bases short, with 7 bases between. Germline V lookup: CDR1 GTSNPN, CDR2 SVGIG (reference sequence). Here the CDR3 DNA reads TGTGCCTGGAGTGAGACTAGCTCCTACAATGAGCAGTTCTTC. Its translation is CAWSETSSYNEQFF.

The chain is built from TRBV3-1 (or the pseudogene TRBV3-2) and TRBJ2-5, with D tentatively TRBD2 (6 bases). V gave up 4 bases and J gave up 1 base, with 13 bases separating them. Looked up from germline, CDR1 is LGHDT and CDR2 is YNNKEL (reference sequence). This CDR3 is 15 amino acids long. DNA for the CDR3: TGTGCCAGCAGCCCCCAACTAGCATTCCAAGAGACCCAGTACTTC. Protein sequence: CASSPQLAFQETQYF.

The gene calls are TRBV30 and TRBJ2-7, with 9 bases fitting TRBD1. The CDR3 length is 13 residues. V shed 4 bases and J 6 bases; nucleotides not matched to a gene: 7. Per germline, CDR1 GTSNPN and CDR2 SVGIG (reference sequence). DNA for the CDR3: TGTGCCTGGAAGGGACAGGGTGTAAGCGAGCAGTACTTC. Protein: CAWKGQGVSEQYF.

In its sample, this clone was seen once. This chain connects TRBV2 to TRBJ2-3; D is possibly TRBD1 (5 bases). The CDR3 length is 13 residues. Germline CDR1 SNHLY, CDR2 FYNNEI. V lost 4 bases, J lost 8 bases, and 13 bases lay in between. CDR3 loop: CASSGGYSTTQYF. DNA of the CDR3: TGTGCCAGCAGTGGGGGCTACTCGACTACGCAGTATTTT.

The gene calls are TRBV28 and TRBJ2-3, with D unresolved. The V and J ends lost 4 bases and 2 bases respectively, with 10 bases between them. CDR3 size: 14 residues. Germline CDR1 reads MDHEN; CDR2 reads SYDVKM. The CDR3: CASSSMGNTDTQYF. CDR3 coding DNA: TGTGCCAGCAGTTCTATGGGGAACACAGATACGCAGTATTTT.

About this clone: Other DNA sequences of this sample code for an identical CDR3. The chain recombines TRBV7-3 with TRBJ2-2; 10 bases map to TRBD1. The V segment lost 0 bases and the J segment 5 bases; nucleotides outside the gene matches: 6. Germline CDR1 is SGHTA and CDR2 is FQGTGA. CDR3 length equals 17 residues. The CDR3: CASSLTGQGGRTGELFF. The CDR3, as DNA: TGTGCCAGCAGCTTAACCGGACAGGGGGGGCGGACCGGGGAGCTGTTTTTT.

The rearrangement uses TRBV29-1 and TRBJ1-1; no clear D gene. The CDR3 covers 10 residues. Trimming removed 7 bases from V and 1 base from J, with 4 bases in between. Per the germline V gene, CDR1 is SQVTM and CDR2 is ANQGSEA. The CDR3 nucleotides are TGCAGCGCTAGGAACACTGAAGCTTTCTTT. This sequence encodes CSARNTEAFF.

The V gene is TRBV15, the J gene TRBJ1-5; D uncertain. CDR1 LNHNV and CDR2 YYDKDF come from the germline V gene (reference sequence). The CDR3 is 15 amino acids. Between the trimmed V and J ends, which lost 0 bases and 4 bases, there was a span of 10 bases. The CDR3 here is CATSRDIRSNQPQHF. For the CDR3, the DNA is TGTGCCACCAGCAGAGATATCAGAAGTAATCAGCCCCAGCATTTT.

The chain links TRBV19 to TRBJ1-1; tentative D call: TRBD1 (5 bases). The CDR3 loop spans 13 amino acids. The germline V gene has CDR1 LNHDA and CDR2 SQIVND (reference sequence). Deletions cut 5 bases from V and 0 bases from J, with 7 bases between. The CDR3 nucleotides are TGTGCCAGTAGTTCCAGGGTGAACACTGAAGCTTTCTTT. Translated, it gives CASSSRVNTEAFF.

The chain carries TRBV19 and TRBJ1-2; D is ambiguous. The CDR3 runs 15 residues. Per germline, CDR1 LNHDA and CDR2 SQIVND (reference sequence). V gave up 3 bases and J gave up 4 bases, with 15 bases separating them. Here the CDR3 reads CASSILRGMGYGYTF. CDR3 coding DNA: TGTGCCAGTAGTATCTTAAGAGGTATGGGCTATGGCTACACCTTC. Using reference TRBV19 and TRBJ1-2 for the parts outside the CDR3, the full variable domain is DGGITQSPKYLFRKEGQNVTLSCEQNLNHDAMYWYRQDPGQGLRLIYYSQIVNDFQKGDIAEGYSVSREKKESFPLTVTSAQKNPTAFYLCASSILRGMGYGYTFGSGTRLTVV.

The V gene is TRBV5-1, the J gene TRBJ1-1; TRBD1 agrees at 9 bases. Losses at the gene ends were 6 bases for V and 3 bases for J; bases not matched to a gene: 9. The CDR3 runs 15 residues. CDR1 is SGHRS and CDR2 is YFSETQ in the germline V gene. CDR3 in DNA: TGCGCCAGCACTCACGGACAGGGGAGGGACACTGAAGCTTTCTTT. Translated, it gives CASTHGQGRDTEAFF.